These 21 T cell receptor beta chains share one sample of origin, sequenced in a study of human CD8 memory T cell subsets. Libraries targeted TCR beta using 5' RACE with UMIs. For each CDR3 protein, TCRdb gives one entry from its re-call of the 5' RACE reads, without DNA. Found here are fewer than 15,000 distinct CDR3 sequences; the top ten clones hold 14%. The specimen was CD8+ T cells from PBMCs. The source of these receptors is a human donor in good health.

This sequence joins TRBV7-3 and TRBJ2-3; TCRdb returns TRBD2, unconfirmable since there is no DNA. Germline values: CDR1 SGHTA, CDR2 FQGTGA. The CDR3 runs 15 residues. The CDR3 here is CASSSSGGATDTQYF.

This chain joins TRBV5-1 and TRBJ1-2; TCRdb picks TRBD1, but there is no DNA to check that call. In germline, CDR1 is SGHRS, CDR2 YFSETQ. This CDR3 has 12 amino acids. CDR3 amino acids: CASSLAQGVYTF.

V gene TRBV5-6 combines with J gene TRBJ2-7; no DNA is available, so the TRBD1 call from TCRdb remains unchecked. There are 14 residues in the CDR3. Germline V gives CDR1 SGHDT, CDR2 YYEEEE. CDR3 protein: CASSLYSGSYEQYF. Full variable domain (missing parts from reference TRBV5-6 and TRBJ2-7): DAGVTQSPTHLIKTRGQQVTLRCSPKSGHDTVSWYQQALGQGPQFIFQYYEEEERQRGNFPDRFSGHQFPNYSSELNVNALLLGDSALYLCASSLYSGSYEQYFGPGTRLTVT.

The chain combines TRBV7-9 with TRBJ2-3; absent DNA, TCRdb's TRBD2 call cannot be checked. The CDR3 length is 15 residues. CDR1 is SEHNR and CDR2 is FQNEAQ in the germline V gene (reference sequence). CDR3 sequence: CASSLVGGESDTQYF.

The rearrangement uses TRBV7-9 and TRBJ2-7; TCRdb returns TRBD1, unconfirmable since there is no DNA. Germline loops: CDR1 SEHNR, CDR2 FQNEAQ (reference sequence). The CDR3 is made up of 13 amino acids. This CDR3 reads CASQGARTYEQYF.

The V gene is TRBV2, the J gene TRBJ2-1; the D call from TCRdb, TRBD2, cannot be confirmed without DNA. The CDR3 covers 14 residues. Germline assignment: CDR1 SNHLY and CDR2 FYNNEI. CDR3 residues: CASSAASGYNEQFF.

The chain recombines TRBV20-1 with TRBJ2-7; TCRdb's D gene call, TRBD2, goes unchecked for lack of DNA. The CDR3 contains 12 residues. Germline V gene lookup returns CDR1 DFQATT and CDR2 SNEGSKA (reference sequence). The CDR3 is CSAKGLAYEQYF.

The chain recombines TRBV7-3 with TRBJ2-3; TCRdb calls TRBD2, which cannot be checked without DNA. The CDR3 consists of 15 residues. Germline CDR1 and CDR2: SGHTA and FQGTGA. The chain's CDR3 is CASSLAGGWEDTQYF.

This chain connects TRBV29-1 to TRBJ2-7. The germline CDR1 and CDR2 sequences are SQVTM and ANQGSEA. This CDR3 comprises 14 residues. Here the CDR3 reads CSVMSTASSYEQYF.

V gene TRBV20-1 combines with J gene TRBJ2-7; TCRdb's D call, TRBD2, is unchecked because there is no DNA. The length of the CDR3 is 17 residues. CDR1 and CDR2 from the germline V gene are DFQATT and SNEGSKA (reference sequence). The chain's CDR3 is CSARDTGFSGFPYEQYF.

The gene calls are TRBV16 and TRBJ1-2; TCRdb returns TRBD1, unconfirmable since there is no DNA. CDR1 and CDR2 from the germline V gene are KGHSY and FQNENV. The CDR3 is 16 residues long. This CDR3 reads CASSPGNRGSGYGYTF. Using reference TRBV16 and TRBJ1-2 for the parts outside the CDR3, the full variable domain is GEEVAQTPKHLVRGEGQKAKLYCAPIKGHSYVFWYQQVLKNEFKFLISFQNENVFDETGMPKERFSAKCLPNSPCSLEIQATKLEDSAVYFCASSPGNRGSGYGYTFGSGTRLTVV.

V gene TRBV4-1 combines with J gene TRBJ1-4. Germline V gives CDR1 MGHRA, CDR2 YSYEKL. The CDR3 sequence is 15 residues long. The CDR3 here is CASSQEGGAGEKLFF.

This chain connects TRBV11-2 to TRBJ2-1; TCRdb calls TRBD1, which cannot be checked without DNA. CDR3 size: 15 residues. Germline V gene data show CDR1 as SGHAT and CDR2 as FQNNGV. CDR3 sequence: CASSYVGGAYNEQFF.

The chain joins TRBV11-2 to TRBJ2-3. CDR1 is SGHAT and CDR2 is FQNNGV in the germline V gene. The CDR3 sequence is 14 residues long. The CDR3: CASSLVVSTDTQYF.

This chain connects TRBV7-6 to TRBJ2-2. The CDR3 has 13 amino acids. Germline values: CDR1 SGHVS, CDR2 FNYEAQ. CDR3 region: CASSSGNTGELFF.

The chain recombines TRBV30 with TRBJ2-2. The CDR3 consists of 13 residues. CDR1 is GTSNPN, CDR2 SVGIG, per germline (reference sequence). CDR3 residues: CACLSGRTGELFF.

J is TRBJ2-1 and V is TRBV29-1; lacking DNA, the TRBD2 call made by TCRdb goes unchecked. This CDR3 is 16 amino acids long. CDR1 and CDR2 from the germline V gene are SQVTM and ANQGSEA. The CDR3 sequence: CSVNSGTTSSYNEQFF.

This clonotype is deemed medium-sized by its frequency. The chain combines TRBV28 with TRBJ2-1; the D call of TRBD2 rests on TCRdb alone, since no DNA is present to check it. The CDR3 consists of 16 residues. From germline, CDR1 is MDHEN and CDR2 SYDVKM. The CDR3 protein is CASRGDYQKHYNEQFF.

The chain couples TRBV7-9 to TRBJ2-1; TCRdb proposes TRBD1, but this gene call is untestable without DNA. The CDR3 spans 16 residues. The germline V gene has CDR1 SEHNR and CDR2 FQNEAQ (reference sequence). The CDR3 region is CASSLGEGQYKNEQFF.

This sequence joins TRBV11-2 and TRBJ2-3; TCRdb's D call of TRBD1 is untestable without DNA. Germline CDR1 reads SGHAT; CDR2 reads FQNNGV. This CDR3 has 16 residues. The CDR3 spells CASSLEARPGTDTQYF.

The chain recombines TRBV27 with TRBJ2-1. CDR3 size: 15 residues. Looked up from germline, CDR1 is MNHEY and CDR2 is SMNVEV (reference sequence). This CDR3 reads CASSPRLEAYNEQFF.